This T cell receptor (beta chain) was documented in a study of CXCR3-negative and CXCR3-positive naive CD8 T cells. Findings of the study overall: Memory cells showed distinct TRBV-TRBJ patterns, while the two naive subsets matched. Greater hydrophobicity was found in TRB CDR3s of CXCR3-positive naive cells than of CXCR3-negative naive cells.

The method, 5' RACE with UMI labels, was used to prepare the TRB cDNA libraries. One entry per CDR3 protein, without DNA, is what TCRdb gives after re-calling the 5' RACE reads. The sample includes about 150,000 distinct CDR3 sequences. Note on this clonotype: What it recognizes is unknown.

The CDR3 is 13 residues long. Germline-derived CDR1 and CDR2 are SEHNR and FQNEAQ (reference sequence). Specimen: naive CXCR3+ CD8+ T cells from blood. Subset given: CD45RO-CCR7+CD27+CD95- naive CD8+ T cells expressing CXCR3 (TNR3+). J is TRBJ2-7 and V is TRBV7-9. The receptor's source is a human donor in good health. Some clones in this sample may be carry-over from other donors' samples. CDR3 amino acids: CASSPEASYEQYF.